These 5 T cell receptor beta chains were all obtained from the same sample, sequenced in a study of blood T cell repertoires in COVID-19. Some clones are missing from TCRdb's copy, which holds only in-frame ones; the method was immunoSEQ multiplex PCR. The top ten hold 1.7% of the sample, which has some 270,000 clones, about 89% seen once. Sequences were obtained from PBMCs or T cells enriched from blood (not recorded which). The receptors originated from a woman between 35 and 50 years old who had recovered from COVID-19.

This chain joins TRBV19 and TRBJ2-5, with D hard to call. Per the germline V gene, CDR1 is LNHDA and CDR2 is SQIVND (reference sequence). V lost 9 bases to trimming and J lost 1 base, with 12 bases between them. The CDR3 covers 13 residues. CDR3 amino acids: CASGPRIQETQYF. The CDR3 bases are TGTGCCAGCGGTCCCAGGATCCAAGAGACCCAGTACTTC.

The J gene is TRBJ1-4, the V gene TRBV30, with TRBD1 identical over 8 bases. The germline gives CDR1 GTSNPN, CDR2 SVGIG (reference sequence). After removal of 4 bases from V and 8 bases from J, the junction contained 9 bases not matched to a gene. The CDR3 runs 14 residues. This CDR3 reads CAWNSGRGHEKLFF. The DNA of the CDR3 is TGTGCCTGGAATAGTGGCAGGGGGCACGAAAAACTGTTTTTT.

The gene calls are TRBV7-3 and TRBJ1-1; 7 bases agree with TRBD1. Germline-derived CDR1 and CDR2 are SGHTA and FQGTGA. The V gene end was trimmed by 5 bases and the J gene end by 0 bases; junction bases not matched to a gene: 6. The CDR3 is 15 residues long. The CDR3 sequence: CASSPSGGLNTEAFF. DNA for the CDR3: TGTGCCAGCAGCCCATCAGGGGGGCTGAACACTGAAGCTTTCTTT.

This chain joins TRBV18 and TRBJ1-1; the match to TRBD1 covers 7 bases. CDR3 length: 14 amino acids. In germline, CDR1 is KGHSH, CDR2 LQKENI. Unmatched junction bases numbered 8, after V lost 6 bases and J lost 4 bases. CDR3 in DNA: TGTGCCAGCTCCCAGGGGGGCGCGGGCACTGAAGCTTTCTTT. Residues: CASSQGGAGTEAFF. Variable domain in full (rest from reference TRBV18 and TRBJ1-1): NAGVMQNPRHLVRRRGQEARLRCSPMKGHSHVYWYRQLPEEGLKFMVYLQKENIIDESGMPKERFSAEFPKEGPSILRIQQVVRGDSAAYFCASSQGGAGTEAFFGQGTRLTVV.

The chain couples TRBV2 to TRBJ2-2; D unresolved. The CDR3 is 16 amino acids. Trimming shortened V by 5 bases and J by 7 bases, and 20 bases separated the two germline ends. Germline V gene data show CDR1 as SNHLY and CDR2 as FYNNEI. CDR3 nucleotides: TGTGCCAGCAGTAATCGACACCTCTCCAACGGCGGGGAGCTGTTTTTT. Protein product: CASSNRHLSNGGELFF.